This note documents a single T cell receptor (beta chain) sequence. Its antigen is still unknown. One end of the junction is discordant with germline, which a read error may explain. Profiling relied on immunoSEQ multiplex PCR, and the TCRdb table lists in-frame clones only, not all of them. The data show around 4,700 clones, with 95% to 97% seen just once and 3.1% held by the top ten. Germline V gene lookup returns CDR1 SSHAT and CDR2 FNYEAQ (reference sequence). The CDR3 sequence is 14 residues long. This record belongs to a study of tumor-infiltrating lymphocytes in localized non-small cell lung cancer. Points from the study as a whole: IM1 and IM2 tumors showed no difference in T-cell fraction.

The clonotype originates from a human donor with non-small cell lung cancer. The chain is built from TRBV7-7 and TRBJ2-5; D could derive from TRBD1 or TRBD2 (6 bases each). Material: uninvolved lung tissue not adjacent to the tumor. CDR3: CASTPRGLQETQYF. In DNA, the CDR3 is TGTGCTAGCACCCCCCGGGGGCTCCAAGAGACCCAGTACTTC.